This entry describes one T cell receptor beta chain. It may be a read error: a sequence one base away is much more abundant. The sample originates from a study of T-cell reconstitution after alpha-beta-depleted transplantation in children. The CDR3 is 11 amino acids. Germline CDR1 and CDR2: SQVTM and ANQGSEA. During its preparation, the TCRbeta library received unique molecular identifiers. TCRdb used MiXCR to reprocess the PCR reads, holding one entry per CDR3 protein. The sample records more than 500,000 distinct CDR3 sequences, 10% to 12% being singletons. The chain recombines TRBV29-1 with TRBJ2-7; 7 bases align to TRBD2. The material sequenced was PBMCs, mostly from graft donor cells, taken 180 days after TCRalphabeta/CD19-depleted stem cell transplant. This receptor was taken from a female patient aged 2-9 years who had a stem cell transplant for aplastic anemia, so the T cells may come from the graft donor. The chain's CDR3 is CSVGTTYDQYF. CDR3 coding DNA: TGCAGCGTAGGGACTACCTACGACCAGTACTTC.